The entry that follows covers one T cell receptor (beta chain) sequence. Deletions cut 3 bases from V and 7 bases from J, with 16 bases between. Germline loops: CDR1 KGHSH, CDR2 LQKENI. This CDR3 spans 14 amino acids. This sample is part of a study of blood T cell repertoires in COVID-19. About the study: Researchers got acute and convalescent COVID-19 samples from the United States, Italy and Spain. PBMCs, B-cell-depleted T cells, or T cells provided the cDNA or gDNA that made up the material.

Original analysis: For nucleated cells, counts were estimated from reference gene primer amplification. The table came from immunoSEQ multiplex PCR; TCRdb's copy has only in-frame clones and leaves some out. For V, J and clone size, that table is used; D and trimming come from the DNA. The sample has 200,000 to 300,000 clones, more than 75% seen once. Followed longitudinally, the Seattle patients had been enrolled during active infection. This sequence was found in a woman aged 55-70 years with COVID-19, enrolled during active disease. What was sequenced was peripheral blood. V and J are TRBV18 and TRBJ2-7; a weak D match, TRBD2 (6 bases). CDR3 coding DNA: TGTGCCAGCTCACCGGGAAGGTCCAGCGGGGAGCAGTACTTC. It specifies CASSPGRSSGEQYF.